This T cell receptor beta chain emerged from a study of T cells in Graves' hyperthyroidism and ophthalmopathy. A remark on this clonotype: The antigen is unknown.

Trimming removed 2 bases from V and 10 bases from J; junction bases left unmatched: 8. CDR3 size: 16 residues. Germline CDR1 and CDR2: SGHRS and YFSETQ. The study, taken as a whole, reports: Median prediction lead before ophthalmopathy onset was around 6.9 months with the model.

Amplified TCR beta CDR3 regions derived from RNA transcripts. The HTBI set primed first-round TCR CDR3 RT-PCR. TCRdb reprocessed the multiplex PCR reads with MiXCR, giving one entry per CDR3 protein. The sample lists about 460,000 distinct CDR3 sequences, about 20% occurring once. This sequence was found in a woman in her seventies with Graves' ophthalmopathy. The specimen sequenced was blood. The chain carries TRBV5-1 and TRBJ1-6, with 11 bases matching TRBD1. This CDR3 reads CASSLGTGGPESPLHF. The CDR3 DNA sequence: TGCGCCAGCAGCTTAGGGACAGGGGGTCCGGAATCACCCCTCCACTTT. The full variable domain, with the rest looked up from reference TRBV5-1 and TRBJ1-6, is KAGVTQTPRYLIKTRGQQVTLSCSPISGHRSVSWYQQTPGQGLQFLFEYFSETQRNKGNFPGRFSGRQFSNSRSEMNVSTLELGDSALYLCASSLGTGGPESPLHFGNGTRLTVT.